The rows below give T cell receptor beta chains drawn from one sample of a study of OX40 agonist ivuxolimab in advanced cancers. The protocol was immunoSEQ multiplex PCR, while the TCRdb copy is restricted to in-frame clones and leaves out a portion. This sample has about 130,000 clones, with less than 95% found just once. The material was CD4+ or CD8+ T cells sorted from blood, obtained in a trial of the OX40 agonist ivuxolimab. The origin of the receptors is an adult with an advanced solid tumor such as melanoma, head and neck, liver or kidney cancer. CDR3s include the opening cysteine and the closing phenylalanine or tryptophan. The D gene is left open where the match is weak. Clone size is shown for a subset of rows, as once, few, many or a class of expanded clone.

d_call	clone_size	v_call	cdr3_length	j_call	cdr3_aa	cdr3_nt
TRBD1	once	TRBV28	14	TRBJ2-7	CASASGQSLYEQYF	TGTGCCAGCGCCTCGGGACAGTCCCTCTACGAGCAGTACTTC
TRBD1	few	TRBV10-1	11	TRBJ2-7	CARQGEYEQYF	TGCGCCAGACAGGGGGAGTACGAGCAGTACTTC
NA	NA	TRBV9	14	TRBJ1-1	CASSVDGRWTEAFF	TGTGCCAGCAGCGTAGACGGCAGGTGGACGGAAGCTTTCTTT
TRBD1	NA	TRBV11-2	16	TRBJ2-2	CASSQPGQGLTGELFF	TGTGCCAGCAGCCAACCGGGACAGGGGCTCACCGGGGAGCTGTTTTTT
NA	NA	TRBV6-6	15	TRBJ1-6	CASSYPQGTNSPLHF	TGTGCCAGCAGTTACCCGCAGGGCACCAATTCACCCCTCCACTTT
NA	NA	TRBV7-2	12	TRBJ1-5	CASVLYGEPQHF	TGTGCCAGCGTCCTATATGGGGAGCCCCAGCATTTT
TRBD1	few	TRBV28	15	TRBJ1-2	CASSTRDRGNYGYTF	TGTGCCAGCAGCACTCGGGACAGGGGAAATTATGGCTACACCTTC
NA	NA	TRBV18	16	TRBJ2-3	CASSLARTGAADTQYF	TGTGCCAGCTCTCTAGCCCGCACGGGAGCGGCAGATACGCAGTATTTT
NA	once	TRBV5-1	14	TRBJ2-7	CARTHSFSSYEQYF	TGCGCCAGAACACACAGCTTCAGCTCCTACGAGCAGTACTTC
TRBD1	NA	TRBV28	14	TRBJ1-2	CASSFRTGYYGYTF	TGTGCCAGCAGTTTCCGGACAGGCTACTATGGCTACACCTTC
NA	NA	TRBV5-1	13	TRBJ2-5	CASSVQPTETQYF	TGCGCCAGCAGCGTACAACCAACAGAGACCCAGTACTTC
TRBD1	NA	TRBV27	16	TRBJ2-7	CASSHDFGTGDPRQYF	TGTGCCAGCAGTCACGACTTTGGGACAGGGGACCCAAGGCAGTACTTC
NA	NA	TRBV5-4	15	TRBJ1-1	CASSLGVGRSPEAFF	TGTGCCAGCAGCTTGGGGGTAGGGAGATCCCCTGAAGCTTTCTTT
NA	NA	TRBV7-9	13	TRBJ2-3	CASSPGGTDTQYF	TGTGCCAGCAGCCCCGGGGGCACAGATACGCAGTATTTT
NA	NA	TRBV7-2	13	TRBJ1-1	CASSSDLGTEAFF	TGTGCCAGCAGCTCAGATCTTGGAACTGAAGCTTTCTTT
NA	NA	TRBV10-3	14	TRBJ2-7	CAISLDRSSYEQYF	TGTGCCATCAGCCTTGATAGGAGCTCCTACGAGCAGTACTTC
NA	NA	TRBV19	14	TRBJ2-3	CASSIEGPTDTQYF	TGTGCCAGTAGTATCGAGGGTCCCACAGATACGCAGTATTTT
NA	NA	TRBV7-2	15	TRBJ1-5	CASSLGQVSNQPQHF	TGTGCCAGCAGCTTAGGCCAGGTTAGCAATCAGCCCCAGCATTTT
NA	NA	TRBV19	15	TRBJ2-5	CASSLQGGYQETQYF	TGTGCCAGCTCCCTCCAGGGGGGCTACCAAGAGACCCAGTACTTC
NA	NA	TRBV5-1	17	TRBJ2-7	CASSLPHQDPNSYEQYF	TGCGCCAGCAGCCTACCACACCAAGATCCAAACTCTTACGAGCAGTACTTC
TRBD1	NA	TRBV27	14	TRBJ2-5	CASSRTGGDETQYF	TGTGCCAGCAGCAGGACAGGGGGCGATGAGACCCAGTACTTC
NA	NA	TRBV28	15	TRBJ2-1	CATRLSSAFYNEQFF	TGTGCCACCCGTTTGTCTAGCGCATTCTACAATGAGCAGTTCTTC
NA	NA	TRBV18	14	TRBJ2-5	CASSPFGPQKTQYF	TGTGCCAGCTCACCGTTCGGGCCACAGAAGACCCAGTACTTC
NA	NA	TRBV5-1	14	TRBJ2-3	CASSWGEPTDTQYF	TGCGCCAGCAGTTGGGGGGAGCCCACAGATACGCAGTATTTT
NA	NA	TRBV10-3	12	TRBJ1-2	CAISESAARGTF	TGTGCCATCAGTGAGTCGGCTGCTCGGGGCACCTTC
NA	once	TRBV4-3	14	TRBJ1-2	CASSQDSSQYGYTF	TGCGCCAGCAGCCAAGATTCGTCCCAGTATGGCTACACCTTC
NA	NA	TRBV12-5	16	TRBJ2-7	CASGLIPNKETYEQYF	TGTGCTAGTGGTTTGATCCCCAACAAGGAGACCTACGAGCAGTACTTC
NA	NA	TRBV6-1	14	TRBJ1-2	CASSVGEGLGGYTF	TGTGCCAGCAGTGTAGGTGAGGGTCTAGGCGGCTACACCTTC
TRBD1	NA	TRBV5-1	22	TRBJ1-4	CASSLVGKGTGVSLATNEKLFF	TGCGCCAGCAGCTTGGTTGGTAAGGGGACAGGGGTTTCCCTTGCAACTAATGAAAAACTGTTTTTT
NA	NA	TRBV28	16	TRBJ1-2	CASSFANPRGNYGYTF	TGTGCCAGCAGTTTCGCAAACCCCAGGGGAAACTATGGCTACACCTTC
NA	NA	TRBV7-2	13	TRBJ1-2	CASSLDSNYGYTF	TGTGCCAGCAGCTTAGACAGTAACTATGGCTACACCTTC